The 32 T cell receptor beta chains below come from one sample, sequenced in a study of T cells in localized non-small cell lung cancer. TCRdb keeps only in-frame clones here, not all; method: immunoSEQ multiplex PCR. This sample carries around 41,000 clones, approximately 91% of them seen once, and the ten largest clones take about 2.5%. Material: peripheral blood, obtained before any cancer treatment. These receptors all come from a female donor at least 60 years old with stage I squamous cell lung carcinoma.

The chain links TRBV9 to TRBJ2-3; tentatively, D is TRBD1 (5 bases). The CDR3 contains 15 residues. CDR1 and CDR2 (germline): SGDLS, YYNGEE. V was shortened by 2 bases and J by 4 bases, with 14 bases between the two germline ends. Written as DNA, the CDR3 is TGTGCCAGCAGCGTCGGGCCCCTGGGGCCAGATACGCAGTATTTT. Translated, it gives CASSVGPLGPDTQYF. The entire variable domain, with the rest obtained from reference TRBV9 and TRBJ2-3, is as follows: DSGVTQTPKHLITATGQRVTLRCSPRSGDLSVYWYQQSLDQGLQFLIQYYNGEERAKGNILERFSAQQFPDLHSELNLSSLELGDSALYFCASSVGPLGPDTQYFGPGTRLTVL.

In nucleotides, the CDR3 is TGTGCCAGCAGCTTAAGCCGGTTTAACTATGGCTACACCTTC. Protein product: CASSLSRFNYGYTF. V usage is TRBV13 and J usage is TRBJ1-2; D uncertain. The V end was cut by 2 bases, the J end by 1 base, with 8 bases between. The CDR3 runs to 14 residues. CDR1 and CDR2 (germline): PRHDT, FYEKMQ (reference sequence).

The chain employs TRBV29-1 and TRBJ2-3; 11 nucleotides agree with TRBD1. V lost 5 bases and J lost 2; bases outside the gene matches: 15. Germline CDR1 SQVTM, CDR2 ANQGSEA. This CDR3 is 18 amino acids long. The CDR3 nucleotides read TGCAGCGTTAAATCGGACAGGGGGCCAGAGGGGAACACAGATACGCAGTATTTT. Translated: CSVKSDRGPEGNTDTQYF.

V usage is TRBV25-1 and J usage is TRBJ1-5; D not resolved. Germline CDR1 reads MGHDK; CDR2 reads SYGVNS. V shed 4 bases and J shed 0 bases, with 7 bases lying between them. The CDR3 covers 14 residues. The CDR3 DNA reads as TGTGCCAGCAGTGGGCATTATAGCAATCAGCCCCAGCATTTT. Residues: CASSGHYSNQPQHF.

V usage is TRBV4-1 and J usage is TRBJ2-7; maybe TRBD1 (6 bases). The CDR3 spans 15 residues. V lost 1 base and J 0 bases, leaving 10 bases between the germline ends. Per germline, CDR1 MGHRA and CDR2 YSYEKL. The CDR3 DNA follows: TGCGCCAGCAGCCAAGGGACGGACAGCTCCTACGAGCAGTACTTC. This gives the protein CASSQGTDSSYEQYF.

The chain employs TRBV4-3 and TRBJ1-1; D not certain. This CDR3 has 13 amino acids. Germline CDR1 and CDR2: LGHNA and YSLEER. The V end was cut by 0 bases, the J end by 3 bases, with 5 bases between. The CDR3 sequence is CASSQESYTEAFF. DNA for the CDR3: TGCGCCAGCAGCCAAGAAAGTTACACTGAAGCTTTCTTT.

V usage is TRBV7-2 and J usage is TRBJ2-7; D uncertain. V was trimmed by 5 bases and J by 2 bases, leaving 10 bases between them. This CDR3 is 13 amino acids long. CDR1 SGHTA and CDR2 FQGNSA come from the germline V gene. Here the CDR3 DNA reads TGTGCCAGCAGCCATCAGGATCCCTACGAGCAGTACTTC. Protein: CASSHQDPYEQYF. Full variable domain (missing parts from reference TRBV7-2 and TRBJ2-7): GAGVSQSPSNKVTEKGKDVELRCDPISGHTALYWYRQSLGQGLEFLIYFQGNSAPDKSGLPSDRFSAERTGGSVSTLTIQRTQQEDSAVYLCASSHQDPYEQYFGPGTRLTVT.

This chain uses TRBV4-3 with TRBJ1-5; D remains unclear. Trimming stripped 1 base from V and 9 bases from J, with 10 bases between. CDR1 and CDR2 (germline): LGHNA, YSLEER. CDR3 length: 13 amino acids. CDR3 DNA: TGCGCCAGCAGCCAAGTGGTGGGCGGGCCCCAGCATTTT. This sequence encodes CASSQVVGGPQHF.

The chain couples TRBV4-1 to TRBJ2-1; 8 bases are shared with TRBD2. Trimming removed 4 bases from V and 0 bases from J; junction bases left unmatched: 8. The germline V gene encodes CDR1 MGHRA and CDR2 YSYEKL. CDR3 size: 17 residues. The CDR3 coding sequence is TGCGCCAGCAGCCGTAGCGGGGCCCCGAGCTCCTACAATGAGCAGTTCTTC. It translates to CASSRSGAPSSYNEQFF.

The rearrangement uses TRBV13 and TRBJ2-3; D is perhaps TRBD2 (5 bases). This CDR3 has 16 residues. The V end lost 1 base, the J end lost 2 bases, and 13 bases lay between the germline ends. Germline V gene sequence: CDR1 PRHDT, CDR2 FYEKMQ (reference sequence). In nucleotides, the CDR3 is TGTGCCAGCAGCTTAGTTCGGGGTCCTATCACAGATACGCAGTATTTT. This gives the protein CASSLVRGPITDTQYF.

This chain uses TRBV5-1 with TRBJ2-5; D gene unclear. V lost 2 bases, J lost 4 bases, and 6 bases lay in between. The CDR3 runs 12 residues. Germline V gives CDR1 SGHRS, CDR2 YFSETQ. The CDR3 region is CASSFKGETQYF. The CDR3 DNA reads as TGCGCCAGCAGCTTCAAAGGAGAGACCCAGTACTTC. Complete variable domain (other parts from reference TRBV5-1 and TRBJ2-5): KAGVTQTPRYLIKTRGQQVTLSCSPISGHRSVSWYQQTPGQGLQFLFEYFSETQRNKGNFPGRFSGRQFSNSRSEMNVSTLELGDSALYLCASSFKGETQYFGPGTRLLVL.

V usage is TRBV5-1 and J usage is TRBJ1-2; D not resolved. CDR1 and CDR2 (germline): SGHRS, YFSETQ. Trimming stripped 0 bases from V and 3 bases from J, with 6 bases between. This CDR3 contains 13 residues. DNA for the CDR3: TGCGCCAGCAGCTTGGCCCCGGACTATGGCTACACCTTC. This sequence encodes CASSLAPDYGYTF.

J is TRBJ1-5 and V is TRBV19; weak D call: TRBD1 (6 bases). Trimming removed 10 bases from V and 0 bases from J, with 13 bases in between. Germline CDR1 is LNHDA and CDR2 is SQIVND (reference sequence). The CDR3 consists of 14 residues. The CDR3 reads CATATGDSNQPQHF. CDR3 in DNA: TGTGCCACCGCGACAGGAGATAGCAATCAGCCCCAGCATTTT.

In its sample, this clone was seen a few times. This rearrangement joins TRBV30 to TRBJ1-2; 8 nucleotides agree with TRBD1. Looked up from germline, CDR1 is GTSNPN and CDR2 is SVGIG (reference sequence). CDR3 length equals 13 residues. V shed 8 bases and J 2 bases; nucleotides not matched to a gene: 7. The CDR3, as DNA: TGTGCCCTACCGGACAGGGCGAACTATGGCTACACCTTC. Its protein is CALPDRANYGYTF. The variable domain in full, completed from reference TRBV30 and TRBJ1-2, reads SQTIHQWPATLVQPVGSPLSLECTVEGTSNPNLYWYRQAAGRGLQLLFYSVGIGQISSEVPQNLSASRPQDRQFILSSKKLLLSDSGFYLCALPDRANYGYTFGSGTRLTVV.

The chain links TRBV19 to TRBJ1-1; D not resolved. The CDR3 has 14 residues. Germline V lookup: CDR1 LNHDA, CDR2 SQIVND (reference sequence). V shed 3 bases and J shed 0 bases, with 8 bases lying between them. The CDR3 region is CASSMMAMNTEAFF. The CDR3 DNA is TGTGCCAGTAGTATGATGGCGATGAACACTGAAGCTTTCTTT.

This clone came up once. The chain joins TRBV30 to TRBJ1-2; TRBD1 agrees at 8 bases. This CDR3 is 12 amino acids long. V shed 5 bases, J shed 5 bases, and the junction held 4 bases outside the gene matches. Germline V gene lookup returns CDR1 GTSNPN and CDR2 SVGIG (reference sequence). The CDR3 DNA follows: TGTGCCTGGTGGCGACAGGGGTATGGCTACACCTTC. This sequence encodes CAWWRQGYGYTF.

The rearrangement uses TRBV6-5 and TRBJ1-4, with D uncertain. The germline CDR1 and CDR2 sequences are MNHEY and SVGAGI. Trimming pared 0 bases from V and 5 bases from J, leaving 10 bases between. The CDR3 contains 15 residues. The CDR3, as DNA: TGTGCCAGCAGTTACTCTGGGCAATCCAATGAAAAACTGTTTTTT. It specifies CASSYSGQSNEKLFF.

In its sample, this clone ranks as medium-sized (0.01 to 0.1%). This chain uses TRBV27 with TRBJ2-1; a possible D gene is TRBD2 (5 bases). V was cut by 5 bases and J by 10 bases, with 15 bases left in between. Germline CDR1 and CDR2: MNHEY and SMNVEV (reference sequence). The CDR3 spans 13 residues. The CDR3 sequence: CASSATRSQEQFF. CDR3 coding DNA: TGTGCCAGCAGTGCAACTAGGTCCCAGGAGCAGTTCTTC.

V usage is TRBV11-1 and J usage is TRBJ2-2, with D tentatively TRBD1 (5 bases). Per the germline V gene, CDR1 is SGHAT and CDR2 is FQDESV (reference sequence). Trimming took 5 bases from V and 7 from J, leaving 8 bases between them. This CDR3 contains 12 residues. The CDR3 DNA follows: TGTGCCAGCAGCCAACAGGTCGGGGAGCTGTTTTTT. Amino acid sequence: CASSQQVGELFF.

J is TRBJ1-6 and V is TRBV7-2; D might be TRBD1 (6 bases). V lost 5 bases to trimming and J lost 12 bases, with 17 bases between them. This CDR3 has 14 amino acids. Germline CDR1 is SGHTA and CDR2 is FQGNSA. CDR3 DNA sequence: TGTGCCAGCAGCGAAGCAGGGGAATTCAAACCCCTCCACTTT. Protein product: CASSEAGEFKPLHF.

The chain joins TRBV2 to TRBJ2-1; 11 positions match TRBD2. Trimming removed 6 bases from V and 4 bases from J; junction bases left unmatched: 5. This CDR3 has 15 amino acids. The V gene's germline CDR1 is SNHLY and CDR2 FYNNEI. The CDR3 sequence: CASSPLAGGYNEQFF. The CDR3 coding sequence is TGTGCCAGCAGCCCCCTAGCGGGAGGTTACAATGAGCAGTTCTTC.

The chain combines TRBV7-2 with TRBJ2-5; 7 positions agree with TRBD2. The junction had 3 bases not matched to a gene; V was cut back by 1 base and J by 1 base. CDR1 is SGHTA, CDR2 FQGNSA, per germline. The CDR3 extends over 15 amino acids. This chain's CDR3 is CASSLEGLVQETQYF. The CDR3 DNA reads TGTGCCAGCAGCTTAGAAGGACTAGTCCAAGAGACCCAGTACTTC. Based on the CDR3 plus reference TRBV7-2 and TRBJ2-5, the full variable domain is GAGVSQSPSNKVTEKGKDVELRCDPISGHTALYWYRQSLGQGLEFLIYFQGNSAPDKSGLPSDRFSAERTGGSVSTLTIQRTQQEDSAVYLCASSLEGLVQETQYFGPGTRLLVL.

This chain connects TRBV18 to TRBJ2-7; perhaps TRBD1 as D (6 bases). This CDR3 has 14 amino acids. In germline, CDR1 is KGHSH, CDR2 LQKENI. Trimming cost V 2 bases and J 2 bases, with 10 bases left between them. CDR3 loop: CASSPGQQTYEQYF. The CDR3 DNA reads as TGTGCCAGCTCACCAGGACAGCAAACCTACGAGCAGTACTTC.

The chain links TRBV19 to TRBJ2-5, with TRBD2 matching 13 bases. V shed 6 bases and J 4 bases; nucleotides not matched to a gene: 5. The CDR3 is made up of 15 amino acids. Germline V lookup: CDR1 LNHDA, CDR2 SQIVND (reference sequence). The CDR3 reads CASRTSGRAGETQYF. DNA for the CDR3: TGTGCCAGTAGAACTAGCGGGAGGGCCGGAGAGACCCAGTACTTC.

The rearrangement joins TRBV4-3 to TRBJ2-1; a weak D match, TRBD2 (7 bases). The germline V gene encodes CDR1 LGHNA and CDR2 YSLEER. V was clipped by 4 bases and J by 5 bases, with 18 bases between them. The CDR3 consists of 16 residues. The CDR3 is CASSRRGAGANNEQFF. CDR3 sequence (DNA): TGCGCCAGCAGCCGCCGGGGGGCGGGAGCGAACAATGAGCAGTTCTTC.

The chain employs TRBV7-3 and TRBJ2-1, with 9 bases fitting TRBD2. The CDR3 is made up of 15 amino acids. Germline V lookup: CDR1 SGHTA, CDR2 FQGTGA. The junction had 1 base not matched to a gene; V was cut back by 0 bases and J by 4 bases. The CDR3 bases are TGTGCCAGCAGCTTAACGGGACTAGCTTACAATGAGCAGTTCTTC. Its protein is CASSLTGLAYNEQFF.

The chain uses TRBV7-3 and TRBJ2-1; D possibly corresponds to TRBD2 (6 bases). The CDR3 is 15 residues long. The V end lost 5 bases, the J end lost 8 bases, and 19 bases lay between the germline ends. CDR1 is SGHTA and CDR2 is FQGTGA in the germline V gene. The DNA of the CDR3 is TGTGCCAGCAGCCCGCGAATGACCCCGGGGGATGAGCAGTTCTTC. This sequence encodes CASSPRMTPGDEQFF.

J is TRBJ2-7 and V is TRBV20-1; D not certain. There are 11 residues in the CDR3. Germline V gene sequence: CDR1 DFQATT, CDR2 SNEGSKA (reference sequence). The germline V and J ends were trimmed by 0 bases and 5 bases, with 5 bases remaining between them. The CDR3 is CSAREGNEQYF. As DNA, the CDR3 is TGCAGTGCTAGAGAGGGGAACGAGCAGTACTTC.

This clone was observed once. The chain recombines TRBV6-1 with TRBJ1-1; TRBD1 might be the D (6 bases). The V gene's germline CDR1 is MNHNS and CDR2 SASEGT. This CDR3 is built from 16 residues. V gave up 1 base and J gave up 1 base, with 13 bases separating them. The CDR3 DNA reads TGTGCCAGCAGTGAAGTCTTTGGAGGGGGGAACACTGAAGCTTTCTTT. Protein: CASSEVFGGGNTEAFF.

The V and J genes are TRBV7-3 and TRBJ2-7; D remains unclear. CDR1 and CDR2 (germline): SGHTA, FQGTGA. V was shortened by 2 bases and J by 2 bases, with 13 bases between the two germline ends. This CDR3 is built from 15 residues. CDR3 amino acids: CASSLSQLSTYEQYF. CDR3 in DNA: TGTGCCAGCAGCTTATCCCAGCTGAGTACCTACGAGCAGTACTTC.

The V gene is TRBV27, the J gene TRBJ2-1; 7 bases agree with TRBD2. With 4 bases clipped from V and 3 bases from J, the junction kept 12 bases outside the gene matches. CDR1 is MNHEY, CDR2 SMNVEV, per germline (reference sequence). The CDR3 sequence is 17 residues long. CDR3 in amino acids: CASSSLTGTTLYNEQFF. The DNA of the CDR3 is TGTGCCAGCAGTTCCTTAACCGGGACTACACTCTACAATGAGCAGTTCTTC.

The rearrangement links TRBV7-8 to TRBJ2-3, with 12 bases aligning to TRBD2. Germline CDR1 and CDR2: SGHVS and FQNEAQ. V lost 6 bases, J lost 7 bases, and 8 bases stayed unmatched. The CDR3 contains 15 residues. CDR3 sequence reads: CASRPTSGSINTQYF. The CDR3 nucleotides are TGTGCCAGCAGACCGACTAGCGGGAGCATCAATACGCAGTATTTT. Full variable domain (remainder filled in from reference TRBV7-8 and TRBJ2-3): GAGVSQSPRYKVAKRGQDVALRCDPISGHVSLFWYQQALGQGPEFLTYFQNEAQLDKSGLPSDRFFAERPEGSVSTLKIQRTQQEDSAVYLCASRPTSGSINTQYFGPGTRLTVL.